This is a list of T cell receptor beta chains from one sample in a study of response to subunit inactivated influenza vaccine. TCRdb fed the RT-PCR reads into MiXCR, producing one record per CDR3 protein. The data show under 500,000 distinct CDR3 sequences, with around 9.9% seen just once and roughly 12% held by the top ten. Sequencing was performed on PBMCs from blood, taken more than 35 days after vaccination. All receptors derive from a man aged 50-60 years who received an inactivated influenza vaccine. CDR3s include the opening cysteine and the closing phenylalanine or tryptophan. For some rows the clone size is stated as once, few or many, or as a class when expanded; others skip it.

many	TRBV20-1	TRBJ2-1	CSASSSYNEQFF
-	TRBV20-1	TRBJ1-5	CSARDQWTIGQPQHF
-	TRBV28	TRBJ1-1	CASSGTLNTEAFF
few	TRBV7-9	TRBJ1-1	CASNPTGSNTEAFF
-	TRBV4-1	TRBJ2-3	CASSQDGIGGSTDTQYF
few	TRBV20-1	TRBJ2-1	CSANSGSIFPNEQFF
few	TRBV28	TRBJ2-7	CASRGTTYEQYF
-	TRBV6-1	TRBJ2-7	CASTSGSSGIYEQYF
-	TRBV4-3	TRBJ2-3	CASSRPPGAHTDTQYF
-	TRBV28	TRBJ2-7	CATQPGQGYEQYF
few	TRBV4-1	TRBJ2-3	CASSPTGGVSTDTQYF
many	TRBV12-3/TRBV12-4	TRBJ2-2	CASSFGTSGRAGELFF
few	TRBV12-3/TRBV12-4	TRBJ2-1	CASITTGGPYNEQFF
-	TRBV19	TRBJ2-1	CASRKKLSSYNEQFF
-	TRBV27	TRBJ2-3	CASSPRAVDTQYF
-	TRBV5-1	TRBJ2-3	CASSRQTSGGPTDTQYF
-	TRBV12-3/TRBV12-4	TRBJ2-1	CASSFSHRDNEQFF
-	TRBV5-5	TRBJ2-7	CASSFYNPDEQYF
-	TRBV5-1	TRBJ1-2	CASSFSPGRWGYTF
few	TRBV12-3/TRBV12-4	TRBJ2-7	CASSLRQGRAYEQYF
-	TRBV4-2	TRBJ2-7	CASSQDGGGLYEQYF
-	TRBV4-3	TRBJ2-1	CASSQGVGNNEQFF
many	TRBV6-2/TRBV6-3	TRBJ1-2	CASSYSLGQSSGYTF
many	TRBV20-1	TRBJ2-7	CSAPLAGRYEQYF
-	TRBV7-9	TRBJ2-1	CASSQLSNPYNEQFF
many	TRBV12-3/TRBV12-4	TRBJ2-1	CASSGDDNEQFF
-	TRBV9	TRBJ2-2	CASSSSGITGELFF
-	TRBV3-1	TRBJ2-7	CASSQFRAGNYEQYF
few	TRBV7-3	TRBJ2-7	CASSKTSGYSYEQYF
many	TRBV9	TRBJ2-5	CASSVDSRETQYF
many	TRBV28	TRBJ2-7	CASKVVAGEGYEQYF
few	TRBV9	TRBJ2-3	CASSVIGSSTDTQYF
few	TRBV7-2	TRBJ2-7	CASSFKAGHYEQYF
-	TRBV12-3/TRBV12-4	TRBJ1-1	CASTYYRRDPEAFF
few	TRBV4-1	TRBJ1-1	CASTSGRGPSEAFF
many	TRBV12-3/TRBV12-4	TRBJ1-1	CASSLGQGTEAFF
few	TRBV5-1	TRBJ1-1	CASSFREGTEAFF